The rows below give T cell receptor beta chains drawn from one sample of a study of blood T cell repertoires in COVID-19. TCRdb keeps only in-frame clones here, not all; method: immunoSEQ multiplex PCR. The sample holds hundreds of thousands of clones, 85% seen once. Material for sequencing was peripheral blood. These receptors were taken from a woman younger than 30 with acute or convalescent COVID-19. CDR3s include the opening cysteine and the closing phenylalanine or tryptophan. Each record gives: J gene, V gene, D gene, clone size, CDR3 DNA, CDR3 protein. The D gene is left open where the match is weak. Where a row states a size, it is once, few, many or the class of an expanded clone; other rows omit it.

TRBJ2-7 | TRBV12-5 | - | - | TGTGCTAGTGGTCCCCGGGCAGGGGCCTACGAGCAGTACTTC | CASGPRAGAYEQYF
TRBJ2-7 | TRBV5-1 | - | - | TGCGCCAGCAGCCTCCGGGGAGGCCCGGGGGAGCAGTACTTC | CASSLRGGPGEQYF
TRBJ2-1 | TRBV5-4 | TRBD1 | - | TGTGCCAGCAGTTTCGTACCGGGACAGGGAAACAATGAGCAGTTCTTC | CASSFVPGQGNNEQFF
TRBJ2-5 | TRBV18 | - | - | TGTGCCAGCTCACTCACGGGTCCACCCGGAGAGACCCAGTACTTC | CASSLTGPPGETQYF
TRBJ2-3 | TRBV5-1 | TRBD1 | - | TGCGCCAGCAGCTTGACAGGGGGCGGCACAGATACGCAGTATTTT | CASSLTGGGTDTQYF
TRBJ2-4 | TRBV5-1 | TRBD1 | - | TGCGCCAGCAGCTTAGGACAGGGGGCGAACATTCAGTACTTC | CASSLGQGANIQYF
TRBJ1-2 | TRBV15 | - | - | TGTGCCACCAGCAGAGATTACGGGGGAGGAGGCTACACCTTC | CATSRDYGGGGYTF
TRBJ2-1 | TRBV6-2/TRBV6-3 | - | - | TGTGCCAGCAGTTACCAAGCGGTAGACAATGAGCAGTTCTTC | CASSYQAVDNEQFF
TRBJ1-6 | TRBV7-2 | - | - | TGTGCCAGCAGCATTGGAGGCGGGCGTTCACCCCTCCACTTT | CASSIGGGRSPLHF
TRBJ2-3 | TRBV11-1 | TRBD2 | - | TGTGCCAGCAGCGCGGGACTAGCCAACACAGATACGCAGTATTTT | CASSAGLANTDTQYF
TRBJ2-7 | TRBV6-2/TRBV6-3 | TRBD1 | many | TGTGCCAGCAGTTACGCAAGGGGGCAGCGTGCCGAGCAGTACTTC | CASSYARGQRAEQYF
TRBJ2-7 | TRBV4-1 | - | few | TGCGCCAGCAGCCAAGAGACGGGGGAGCCTATCTACGAGCAGTACTTC | CASSQETGEPIYEQYF
TRBJ2-3 | TRBV24-1 | TRBD1 | - | TGTGCCACCAGTGACCCGGGACAGGGGGCAGATACGCAGTATTTT | CATSDPGQGADTQYF
TRBJ2-5 | TRBV6-5 | - | - | TGTGCCAGCAGTCCCATAGCGCCCCCCAAGACCCAGTACTTC | CASSPIAPPKTQYF
TRBJ1-2 | TRBV4-1 | - | - | TGCGCCAGCAGCCAAGGAGGTATGGTAAACTATGGCTACACCTTC | CASSQGGMVNYGYTF
TRBJ1-1 | TRBV5-1 | - | few | TGCGCCAGCAGCTTGGGGGGCTCAGTGGACACTGAAGCTTTCTTT | CASSLGGSVDTEAFF
TRBJ2-3 | TRBV7-9 | - | - | TGTGCCAGCGGCCGACTAGCAGATACGCAGTATTTT | CASGRLADTQYF
TRBJ1-5 | TRBV6-1 | - | - | TGTGCCAGCAGTGAAGGAAGCTACCTTACTACTTATAGCAATCAGCCCCAGCATTTT | CASSEGSYLTTYSNQPQHF
TRBJ1-2 | TRBV3-1/TRBV3-2 | - | - | TGTGCCAGCAGCCTCGGAGGCTATGGCTACACCTTC | CASSLGGYGYTF
TRBJ1-2 | TRBV27 | - | once | TGTGCCAGCAGCCGATGGACAGCCCCTACTGCTAACTATGGCTACACCTTC | CASSRWTAPTANYGYTF
TRBJ2-3 | TRBV19 | TRBD1 | - | TGTGCCAGTAGTATCGGTCGGGACAGGGATGCAGATACGCAGTATTTT | CASSIGRDRDADTQYF
TRBJ1-1 | TRBV12-5 | TRBD1 | - | TGTGCTAGTGGGACAGGGATGAACACTGAAGCTTTCTTT | CASGTGMNTEAFF
TRBJ1-2 | TRBV28 | - | - | TGTGCCAGCCTCCTGAAAAGCCGATTTAACTATGGCTACACCTTC | CASLLKSRFNYGYTF
TRBJ2-1 | TRBV28 | - | - | TGTGCCACTCAGGGGAATGAGCAGTTCTTC | CATQGNEQFF
TRBJ1-1 | TRBV30 | - | - | TGTGCCTGGAGTGGGGGCATGAACACTGAAGCTTTCTTT | CAWSGGMNTEAFF